One sample yielded the 10 T cell receptor beta chains listed below, sequenced in a study of cytomegalovirus exposure and HLA in healthy donors. Use of 60 Vbeta and 13 Jbeta primers characterized the PCR. Here immunoSEQ multiplex PCR was the method, and the copy in TCRdb shows in-frame clones only, minus some. The table lists 80,000 or so clones, around 60% of them singletons. Source material: PBMCs. These receptors came from a man aged 30 to 39 in good health and CMV-seropositive.

The V call is TRBV15, the J call TRBJ2-1; 12 nucleotides match TRBD2. CDR3 length: 14 amino acids. CDR1 and CDR2 (germline): LNHNV, YYDKDF (reference sequence). With 6 bases clipped from V and 4 bases from J, the junction kept 1 base outside the gene matches. The CDR3 region is CATRGTSGYNEQFF. As DNA, the CDR3 is TGTGCCACCAGAGGGACTAGCGGGTACAATGAGCAGTTCTTC.

The J gene is TRBJ2-2, the V gene TRBV5-1, with 7 bases that match TRBD1. The germline V gene encodes CDR1 SGHRS and CDR2 YFSETQ. Trimming cost V 5 bases and J 5 bases; bases outside gene matches: 6. This CDR3 contains 14 residues. The CDR3 DNA reads TGCGCCAGCAGTGAACAGGGGCGGACCGGGGAGCTGTTTTTT. It yields the protein CASSEQGRTGELFF.

The chain has TRBV28 and TRBJ1-2; unclear D gene. Germline-derived CDR1 and CDR2 are MDHEN and SYDVKM. The CDR3 is 13 amino acids. Between the trimmed V and J ends, which lost 6 bases and 0 bases, there was a span of 8 bases. As DNA, the CDR3 is TGTGCCAGCAGACATCAAGCTAACTATGGCTACACCTTC. Its translation: CASRHQANYGYTF.

The rearrangement links TRBV19 to TRBJ2-5; 8 bases fit TRBD2. This CDR3 contains 16 residues. Per the germline V gene, CDR1 is LNHDA and CDR2 is SQIVND (reference sequence). V shed 10 bases, J shed 5 bases, and the junction held 18 bases outside the gene matches. This CDR3 is CATAGLSNTGGETQYF. The DNA of the CDR3 is TGTGCCACCGCGGGACTTTCGAATACGGGGGGGGAGACCCAGTACTTC. The full variable domain, rest sourced from reference TRBV19 and TRBJ2-5, is DGGITQSPKYLFRKEGQNVTLSCEQNLNHDAMYWYRQDPGQGLRLIYYSQIVNDFQKGDIAEGYSVSREKKESFPLTVTSAQKNPTAFYLCATAGLSNTGGETQYFGPGTRLLVL.

The chain links TRBV14 to TRBJ2-3, with 10 positions matching TRBD2. With 4 bases clipped from V and 4 bases from J, the junction kept 14 bases outside the gene matches. In germline, CDR1 is SGHDN, CDR2 FVKESK. The CDR3 loop spans 18 amino acids. The CDR3 sequence: CASSPKRTSGLRADTQYF. The CDR3 DNA reads as TGTGCCAGCAGCCCAAAGAGGACTAGCGGCTTGAGGGCAGATACGCAGTATTTT. The full variable domain, completed using reference TRBV14 and TRBJ2-3, is EAGVTQFPSHSVIEKGQTVTLRCDPISGHDNLYWYRRVMGKEIKFLLHFVKESKQDESGMPNNRFLAERTGGTYSTLKVQPAELEDSGVYFCASSPKRTSGLRADTQYFGPGTRLTVL.

The rearrangement links TRBV5-1 to TRBJ2-2; possibly TRBD1 for D (5 bases). V lost 1 base to trimming and J lost 6 bases, with 19 bases between them. Germline V lookup: CDR1 SGHRS, CDR2 YFSETQ. CDR3 length: 17 amino acids. In nucleotides, the CDR3 is TGCGCCAGCAGCTTGCGGTCAGGGCTAACCCCCTCCGGGGAGCTGTTTTTT. It yields the protein CASSLRSGLTPSGELFF.

The chain combines TRBV6-1 with TRBJ1-4, with 9 bases identical to TRBD1. The CDR3 length is 14 residues. The ends lost 8 bases at V and 6 bases at J; junction bases unmatched: 7. CDR1 is MNHNS and CDR2 is SASEGT in the germline V gene. CDR3 nucleotide sequence: TGTGCCAGCGACACGGGACAGGGCGATGAAAAACTGTTTTTT. It codes for CASDTGQGDEKLFF.

The chain couples TRBV19 to TRBJ1-4; tentative D call: TRBD1 (6 bases). The CDR3 is made up of 14 amino acids. Germline V gene lookup returns CDR1 LNHDA and CDR2 SQIVND (reference sequence). Trimming pared 5 bases from V and 3 bases from J, leaving 10 bases between. The CDR3 DNA is TGTGCCAGTAGTCTCCGACAGGCTAATGAAAAACTGTTTTTT. Translating gives CASSLRQANEKLFF.

V usage is TRBV6-1 and J usage is TRBJ2-3, with D perhaps TRBD2 (6 bases). This CDR3 is 14 amino acids long. CDR1 is MNHNS and CDR2 is SASEGT in the germline V gene. The V end lost 3 bases, the J end lost 2 bases, and 9 bases lay between the germline ends. The CDR3 nucleotides are TGTGCCAGCAGTGATCCGGGGGACACAGATACGCAGTATTTT. It is translated as CASSDPGDTDTQYF.

This clone was detected only a few times. V gene TRBV9 combines with J gene TRBJ2-5, with 8 bases that match TRBD1. V was clipped by 4 bases and J by 5 bases; unmatched bases: 10. The CDR3 is 15 amino acids. The germline V gene has CDR1 SGDLS and CDR2 YYNGEE. In DNA form, the CDR3 reads TGTGCCAGCAGCCCTCGGACAGGGATTAAGGAGACCCAGTACTTC. It codes for CASSPRTGIKETQYF.